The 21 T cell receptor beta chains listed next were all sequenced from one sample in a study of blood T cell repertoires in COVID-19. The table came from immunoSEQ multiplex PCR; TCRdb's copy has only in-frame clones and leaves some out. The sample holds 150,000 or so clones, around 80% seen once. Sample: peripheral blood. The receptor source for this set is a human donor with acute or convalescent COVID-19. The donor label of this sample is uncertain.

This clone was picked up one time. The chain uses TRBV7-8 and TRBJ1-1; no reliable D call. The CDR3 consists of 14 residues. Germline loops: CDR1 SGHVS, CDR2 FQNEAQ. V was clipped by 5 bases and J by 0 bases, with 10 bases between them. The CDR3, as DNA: TGTGCCAGCAGCCTCACAGTAATGAACACTGAAGCTTTCTTT. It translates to CASSLTVMNTEAFF.

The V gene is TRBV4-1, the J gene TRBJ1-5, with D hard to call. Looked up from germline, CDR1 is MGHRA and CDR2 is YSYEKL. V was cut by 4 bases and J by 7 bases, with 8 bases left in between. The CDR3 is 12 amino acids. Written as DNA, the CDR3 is TGCGCCAGCAGCCCATCTAGACAGCCCCAGCATTTT. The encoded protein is CASSPSRQPQHF.

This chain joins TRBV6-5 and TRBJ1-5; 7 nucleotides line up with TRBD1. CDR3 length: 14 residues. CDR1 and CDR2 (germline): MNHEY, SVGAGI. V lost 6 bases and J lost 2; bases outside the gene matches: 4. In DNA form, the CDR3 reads TGTGCCAGCAGCTCTACAGGGGGCAATCAGCCCCAGCATTTT. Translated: CASSSTGGNQPQHF.

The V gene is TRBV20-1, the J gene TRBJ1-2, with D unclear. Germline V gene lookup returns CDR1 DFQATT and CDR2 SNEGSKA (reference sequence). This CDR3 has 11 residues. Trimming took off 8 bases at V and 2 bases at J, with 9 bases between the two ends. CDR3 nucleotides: TGCAGTTTAGCGAGAAACTATGGCTACACCTTC. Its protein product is CSLARNYGYTF.

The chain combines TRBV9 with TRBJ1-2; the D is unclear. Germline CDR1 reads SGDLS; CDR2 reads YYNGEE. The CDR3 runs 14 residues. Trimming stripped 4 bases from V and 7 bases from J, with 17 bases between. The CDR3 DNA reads TGTGCCAGCAGCCCTCAGACTTCTATCTCTGGCTACACCTTC. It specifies CASSPQTSISGYTF.

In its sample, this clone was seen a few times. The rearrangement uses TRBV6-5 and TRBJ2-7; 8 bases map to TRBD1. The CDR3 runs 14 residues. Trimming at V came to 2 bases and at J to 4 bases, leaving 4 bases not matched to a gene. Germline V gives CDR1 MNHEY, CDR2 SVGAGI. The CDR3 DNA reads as TGTGCCAGCAGTTACGGCAGGGGGCAATACGAGCAGTACTTC. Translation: CASSYGRGQYEQYF.

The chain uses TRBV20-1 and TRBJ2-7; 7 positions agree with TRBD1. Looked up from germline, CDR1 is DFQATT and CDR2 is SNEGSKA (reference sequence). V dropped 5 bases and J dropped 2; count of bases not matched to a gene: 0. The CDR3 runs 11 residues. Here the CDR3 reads CSAGTAYEQYF. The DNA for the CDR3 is TGCAGTGCTGGGACAGCCTACGAGCAGTACTTC.

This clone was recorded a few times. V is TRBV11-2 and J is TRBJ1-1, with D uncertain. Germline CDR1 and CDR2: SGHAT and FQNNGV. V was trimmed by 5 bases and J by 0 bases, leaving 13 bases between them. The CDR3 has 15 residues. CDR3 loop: CASSPTRSMNTEAFF. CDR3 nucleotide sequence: TGTGCCAGCAGCCCCACCCGGAGCATGAACACTGAAGCTTTCTTT. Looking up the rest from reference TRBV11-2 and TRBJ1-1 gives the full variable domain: EAGVAQSPRYKIIEKRQSVAFWCNPISGHATLYWYQQILGQGPKLLIQFQNNGVVDDSQLPKDRFSAERLKGVDSTLKIQPAKLEDSAVYLCASSPTRSMNTEAFFGQGTRLTVV.

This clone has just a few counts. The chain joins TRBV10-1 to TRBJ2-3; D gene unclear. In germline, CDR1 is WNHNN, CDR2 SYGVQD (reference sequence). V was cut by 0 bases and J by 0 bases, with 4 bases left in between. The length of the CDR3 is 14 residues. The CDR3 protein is CASSESYSTDTQYF. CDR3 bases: TGCGCCAGCAGTGAGTCGTATAGCACAGATACGCAGTATTTT.

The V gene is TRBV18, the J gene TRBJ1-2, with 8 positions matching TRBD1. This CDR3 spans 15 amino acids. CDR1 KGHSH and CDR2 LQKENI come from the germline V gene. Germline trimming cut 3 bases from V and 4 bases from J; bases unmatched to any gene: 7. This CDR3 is CASSPSTGAIYGYTF. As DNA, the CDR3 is TGTGCCAGCTCACCCTCGACAGGGGCGATCTATGGCTACACCTTC.

CDR3 protein: CASSQGLAVTDTQYF. The CDR3 region has the DNA TGTGCCAGCAGCCAGGGACTAGCCGTCACAGATACGCAGTATTTT. V gene TRBV7-3 combines with J gene TRBJ2-3, with TRBD2 matching over 9 bases. The V gene end was trimmed by 5 bases and the J gene end by 2 bases; junction bases not matched to a gene: 5. This CDR3 spans 15 amino acids. Germline CDR1 SGHTA, CDR2 FQGTGA.

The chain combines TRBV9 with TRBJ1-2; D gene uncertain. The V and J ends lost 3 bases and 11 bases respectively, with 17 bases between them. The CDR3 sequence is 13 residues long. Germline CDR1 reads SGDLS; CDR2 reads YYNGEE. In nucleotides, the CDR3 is TGTGCCAGCAGCGCTCGTTTCCTCCGAACTTACACCTTC. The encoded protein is CASSARFLRTYTF.

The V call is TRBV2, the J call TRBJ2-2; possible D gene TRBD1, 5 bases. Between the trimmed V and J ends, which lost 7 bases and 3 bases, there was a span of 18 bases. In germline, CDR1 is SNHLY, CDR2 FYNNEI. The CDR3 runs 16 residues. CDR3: CASTGRGQQDTGELFF. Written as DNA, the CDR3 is TGTGCCAGCACCGGTAGGGGCCAGCAGGACACCGGGGAGCTGTTTTTT.

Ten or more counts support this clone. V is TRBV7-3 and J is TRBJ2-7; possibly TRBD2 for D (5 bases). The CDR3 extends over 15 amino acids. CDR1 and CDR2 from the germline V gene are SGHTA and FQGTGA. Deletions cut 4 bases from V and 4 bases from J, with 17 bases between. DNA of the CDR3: TGTGCCAGCAGCTCGACCAAGGGCGGGCCGTACGAGCAGTACTTC. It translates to CASSSTKGGPYEQYF.

This CDR3 is CASIARDRGDYGYTF. As DNA, the CDR3 is TGTGCCAGTATTGCCCGGGACAGGGGCGACTATGGCTACACCTTC. The J gene is TRBJ1-2, the V gene TRBV19; TRBD1 aligns across 10 bases. V lost 7 bases, J lost 3 bases, and 8 bases stayed unmatched. Germline values: CDR1 LNHDA, CDR2 SQIVND (reference sequence). The CDR3 is 15 amino acids.

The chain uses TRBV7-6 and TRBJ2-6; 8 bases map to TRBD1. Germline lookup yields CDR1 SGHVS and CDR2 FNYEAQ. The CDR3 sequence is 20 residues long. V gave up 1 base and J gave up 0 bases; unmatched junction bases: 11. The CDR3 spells CASSLVAGGRRGSGANVLTF. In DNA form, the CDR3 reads TGTGCCAGCAGCTTAGTGGCAGGGGGCCGCCGTGGCTCTGGGGCCAACGTCCTGACTTTC.

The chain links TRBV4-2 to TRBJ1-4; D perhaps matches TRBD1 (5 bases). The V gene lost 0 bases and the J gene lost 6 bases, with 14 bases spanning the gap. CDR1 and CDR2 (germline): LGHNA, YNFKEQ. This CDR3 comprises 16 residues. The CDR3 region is CASSQDRAGEDEKLFF. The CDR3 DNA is TGTGCCAGCAGCCAAGACCGAGCGGGGGAGGATGAAAAACTGTTTTTT.

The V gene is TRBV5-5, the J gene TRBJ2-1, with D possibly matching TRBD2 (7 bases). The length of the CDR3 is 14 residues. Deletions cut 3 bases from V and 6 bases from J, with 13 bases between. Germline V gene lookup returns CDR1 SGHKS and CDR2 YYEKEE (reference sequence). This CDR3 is CASSSGGASNEQFF. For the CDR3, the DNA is TGTGCCAGCAGCTCGGGGGGCGCTTCCAATGAGCAGTTCTTC. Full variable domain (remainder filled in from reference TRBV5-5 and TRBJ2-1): DAGVTQSPTHLIKTRGQQVTLRCSPISGHKSVSWYQQVLGQGPQFIFQYYEKEERGRGNFPDRFSARQFPNYSSELNVNALLLGDSALYLCASSSGGASNEQFFGPGTRLTVL.

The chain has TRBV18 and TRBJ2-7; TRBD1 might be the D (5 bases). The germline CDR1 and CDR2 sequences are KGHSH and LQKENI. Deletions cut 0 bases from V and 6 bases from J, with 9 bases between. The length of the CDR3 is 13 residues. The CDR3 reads CASSPPAGPEQYF. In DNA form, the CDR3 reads TGTGCCAGCTCACCACCGGCAGGGCCCGAGCAGTACTTC.

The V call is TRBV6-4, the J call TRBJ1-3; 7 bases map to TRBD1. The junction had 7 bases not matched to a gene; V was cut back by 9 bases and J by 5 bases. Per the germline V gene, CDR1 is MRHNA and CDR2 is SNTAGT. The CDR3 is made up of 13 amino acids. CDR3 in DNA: TGTGCCAGTCCAGGGGGTAATCGAAACACCATATATTTT. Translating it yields CASPGGNRNTIYF.

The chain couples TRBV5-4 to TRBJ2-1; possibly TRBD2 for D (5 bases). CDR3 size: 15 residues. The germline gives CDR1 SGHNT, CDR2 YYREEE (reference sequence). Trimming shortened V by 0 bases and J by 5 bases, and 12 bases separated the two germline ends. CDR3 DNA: TGTGCCAGCAGCTTGGGGTCCCCCGGGGACAATGAGCAGTTCTTC. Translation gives CASSLGSPGDNEQFF.